This T cell receptor beta chain was recorded in a study of radiotherapy plus CTLA-4 blockade in lung cancer. The CDR3 is made up of 16 amino acids. J gave up 5 bases and V 5 bases, and 9 bases lay outside the gene matches. The V gene's germline CDR1 is MDHEN and CDR2 SYDVKM. Measured with immunoSEQ multiplex PCR; TCRdb has only the in-frame clones, and not every one. The table shows about 83,000 clones, with about four fifths occurring only once. The sequencing here drew on peripheral blood, taken from a patient treated with radiotherapy plus ipilimumab. The V and J genes are TRBV28 and TRBJ2-5; 12 nucleotides match TRBD2. The receptor was isolated from a human donor with non-small cell lung cancer who had a partial response to radiotherapy plus ipilimumab. Some clones in this sample may be carry-over from other donors' samples. Written as DNA, the CDR3 is TGTGCCAGCAGTCCCATCCTAGCGGGAGGGGGGGAGACCCAGTACTTC. Its translation is CASSPILAGGGETQYF.